A selection of T cell receptor beta chains follows, all from one sample in a study of blood T cell repertoires in COVID-19. Some clones are missing from TCRdb's copy, which holds only in-frame ones; the method was immunoSEQ multiplex PCR. The data contain about 300,000 clones, 70% to 90% of them singletons. Source material: peripheral blood. Receptors originate from a woman in her forties or fifties with COVID-19, enrolled during active disease. Each CDR3 is given without its conserved first and last residue. Each record gives: CDR3 length, V gene, J gene, clone size, CDR3 protein. The listing skips clone size in some rows; elsewhere it reads once, few, many or a size class.

14	TRBV9	TRBJ2-2	NA	ASSETTGRFPGELF
11	TRBV19	TRBJ1-6	NA	ASSDRGDSPLH
12	TRBV24-1	TRBJ1-4	NA	ATSDRTGGEKLF
13	TRBV10-3	TRBJ1-3	NA	AMRDRAFSGNTIY
13	TRBV6-2/TRBV6-3	TRBJ2-2	NA	ASSPILGNTGELF
12	TRBV28	TRBJ1-5	NA	ASRRQSIRQPQH
10	TRBV27	TRBJ1-1	NA	ASSTGTGRTF
11	TRBV2	TRBJ1-1	NA	ASTVLGGTEAF
13	TRBV5-6	TRBJ2-2	NA	ASSTQARNTGELF
14	TRBV20-1	TRBJ2-1	NA	SASALSGRAHNEQF
12	TRBV10-3	TRBJ2-7	few	AIRPGQGSYEQY
10	TRBV7-9	TRBJ2-7	NA	ASGHFLYEQY
11	TRBV5-1	TRBJ1-1	once	ASSFSGDTEAF
11	TRBV27	TRBJ1-1	once	ASRRLENTEAF
14	TRBV7-6	TRBJ2-1	NA	ASSLNDQGRANEQF
13	TRBV30	TRBJ1-1	NA	AWAPPFAGAAEAF
12	TRBV11-3	TRBJ1-2	NA	ASAATFSNYGYT
12	TRBV11-2	TRBJ1-2	NA	ASSLTGGGYGYT
14	TRBV28	TRBJ2-3	once	ASSPGLAGGGDTQY
9	TRBV20-1	TRBJ2-1	NA	RVSNYNEQF
11	TRBV6-5	TRBJ1-1	NA	ASSTGGNTEAF
14	TRBV6-5	TRBJ1-2	NA	ASSFYRGSRVYGYT
13	TRBV3-1/TRBV3-2	TRBJ2-2	NA	ASSFLSGNTGELF
15	TRBV19	TRBJ1-2	NA	ASSNLDRSARGYGYT
14	TRBV3-1/TRBV3-2	TRBJ1-1	NA	ASSQDLGQIATEAF
14	TRBV28	TRBJ2-3	NA	ASSSASTGFTDTQY
15	TRBV3-1/TRBV3-2	TRBJ2-3	NA	ASSQRLREGRTDTQY
11	TRBV20-1	TRBJ1-1	NA	SASRGGNTEAF
11	TRBV4-3	TRBJ1-1	once	ASSHLANTEAF
13	TRBV14	TRBJ1-3	few	ASAPGENSGNTIY
14	TRBV24-1	TRBJ2-3	NA	ATSDPRRGFADTQY
11	TRBV7-9	TRBJ2-1	NA	ASSPGVPNEQF
13	TRBV5-1	TRBJ2-7	few	ASSPTSGSSYEQY
13	TRBV7-9	TRBJ2-5	NA	ASSPRVGRVETQY
12	TRBV6-5	TRBJ1-2	NA	ASLRVGVGYGYT
12	TRBV11-3	TRBJ2-7	once	ASSPRGTGDEQY
12	TRBV6-4	TRBJ1-2	NA	ASAPGTGVYGYT
13	TRBV5-1	TRBJ2-2	NA	ASSGQGESTGELF
10	TRBV4-2	TRBJ1-1	NA	ASSLGEAEAF
13	TRBV11-2	TRBJ1-2	NA	ASSPRQNPNYGYT
11	TRBV30	TRBJ1-1	many	AWSVMGGAEAF
13	TRBV11-2	TRBJ1-6	NA	ASSLEGQGYSPLH
12	TRBV5-4	TRBJ2-1	NA	ASSSSGTDNEQF
15	TRBV4-3	TRBJ1-1	NA	ASSQDYSGGQVNEAF
14	TRBV19	TRBJ1-1	NA	ASSTRQGGGNTEAF
12	TRBV3-1/TRBV3-2	TRBJ2-1	NA	ASSQQTSNIEQF
12	TRBV18	TRBJ1-6	NA	ASSPRTADSPLH
12	TRBV5-4	TRBJ2-5	NA	ASSKGSRTGERD
17	TRBV3-1/TRBV3-2	TRBJ2-1	NA	ASSQDRLAGGSWNNEQF
13	TRBV23-1	TRBJ2-4	NA	ASSHYAGNRNIQY
15	TRBV4-1	TRBJ1-6	NA	ASSLRQWSDLNSPLH
12	TRBV5-1	TRBJ2-7	NA	ASRRKEGPYEQY
10	TRBV19	TRBJ1-2	NA	ASSKGTKSYT